This T cell receptor beta chain was observed in a study of beta chain features in type 1 diabetes. General study findings and limits: The naive, central memory and Treg TCRB repertoires of patients appeared to be more similar to one another than those of healthy donors. People with Type 1 diabetes carried modestly yet significantly shorter TCRB CDR3s in all four CD4+ subsets.

The authors sorted CD4+ naive, central memory, regulatory and stem cell-like memory cells via CD45RO/CCR7/CD25/CD127/CD95/CD27. Sorted populations all had greater than 98% purity. The whole isolated RNA underwent reverse transcription, so sequencing captured expressed TCRB transcripts. Sequencing used immunoSEQ multiplex PCR; TCRdb keeps in-frame clones, though not all of them. Among about 150,000 clones listed, around 8% were seen once. Germline V lookup: CDR1 SGDLS, CDR2 YYNGEE. The CDR3 consists of 15 residues. Trimming pared 2 bases from V and 7 bases from J, leaving 15 bases between. This clone has just a few counts. The target antigen is unknown.

Sequenced material: central memory CD4+ T cells from blood. The chain recombines TRBV9 with TRBJ2-2, with D maybe TRBD2 (6 bases). The source of this sequence is a woman in her 40s with type 1 diabetes. The DNA of the CDR3 is TGTGCCAGCAGCGTCGTCACCGCGGGAAGCGGGGAGCTGTTTTTT. This sequence encodes CASSVVTAGSGELFF.